The clone carrying this T cell receptor beta chain was observed many times. The antigen remains unidentified. In building TCR beta libraries, iRepertoire HTBI primers were used together with Arm-PCR of CDR3 regions. TCRdb re-analysed the multiplex PCR reads in MiXCR, keeping a single row per CDR3 protein. The table records 500,000 to 700,000 distinct CDR3 sequences, about 30% of them present only once. Time point: persistent/refractory GD, antithyroid drugs over 5 years with positive TRAb. The TCR library was made from RNA that had been extracted from PBMCs in TRIzol. The CDR3 sequence is 14 residues long. The J segment lost 6 bases and the V segment lost 4 bases, leaving 5 bases of the junction unmatched. The germline V gene has CDR1 DFQATT and CDR2 SNEGSKA (reference sequence). This sample was taken from a study of regulatory T cells in long-lasting Graves disease. Overall study findings and caveats: Persistent patients had more shared public clonotypes (2,741) than new patients (about 870).

J is TRBJ2-2 and V is TRBV20-1; 10 bases map to TRBD2. The sample consisted of peripheral blood mononuclear cells (PBMCs), taken when the disease was refractory, from a patient treated with antithyroid drugs. The source of this sequence is a female donor with Graves disease. CDR3 in DNA: TGCAGTGCTAAGAACCTAGCGGGAGCCGGGGAGCTGTTTTTT. This codes for CSAKNLAGAGELFF.